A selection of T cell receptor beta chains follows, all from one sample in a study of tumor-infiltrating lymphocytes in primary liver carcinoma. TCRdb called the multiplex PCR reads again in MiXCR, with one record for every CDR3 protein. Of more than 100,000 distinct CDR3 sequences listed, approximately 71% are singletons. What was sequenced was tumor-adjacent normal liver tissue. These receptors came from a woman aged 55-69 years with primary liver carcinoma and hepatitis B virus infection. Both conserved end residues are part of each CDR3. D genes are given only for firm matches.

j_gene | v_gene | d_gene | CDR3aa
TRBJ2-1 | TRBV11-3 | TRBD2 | CASGLGTSGKLEQLF
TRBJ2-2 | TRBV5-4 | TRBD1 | CASSLGTGGNTGELFF
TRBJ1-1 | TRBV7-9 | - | CASTIQGNTEAFF
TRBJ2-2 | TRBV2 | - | CASSLDSTGELFF
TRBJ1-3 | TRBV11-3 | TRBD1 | CASSSDRGRVTYSGNTIYF
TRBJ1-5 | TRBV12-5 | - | CASGLGNNQPQHF
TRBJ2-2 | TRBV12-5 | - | CASGLQANAGELFF
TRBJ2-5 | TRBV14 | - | CASSLETGGTQYF
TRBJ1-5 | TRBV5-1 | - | CASSLDGRVGQPQHF
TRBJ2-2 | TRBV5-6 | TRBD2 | CAAGEGTNTGELFF
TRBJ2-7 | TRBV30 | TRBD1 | CDWSTGTGAYEQCF
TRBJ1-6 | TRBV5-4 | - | CASSLAPTPGYNSPLHF
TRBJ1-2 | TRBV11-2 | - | CTSSPQRGDRGYTF
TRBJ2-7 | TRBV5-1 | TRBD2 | CASSKESSGRMGTYEQYF
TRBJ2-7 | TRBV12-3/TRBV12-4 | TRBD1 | CASSPAGGRPYEQYF
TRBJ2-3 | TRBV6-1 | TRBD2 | CASSTRGGRVDTQYF
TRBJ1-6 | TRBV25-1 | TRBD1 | CASTRQGEYNSPLHF
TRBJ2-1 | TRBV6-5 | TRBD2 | CASTPPTGGLEQFF
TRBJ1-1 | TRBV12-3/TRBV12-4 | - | CAQKRQGAAGAFF
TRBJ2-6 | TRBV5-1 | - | CASSRISGTNILTF
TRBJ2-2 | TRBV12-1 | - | CASIAGGHTNAGELSF
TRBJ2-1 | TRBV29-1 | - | CSAEGGSIFF
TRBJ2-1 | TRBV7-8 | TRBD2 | CASSASGLVHNEQFF
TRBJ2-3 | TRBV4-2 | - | CASNQDRRETVVDTQYF
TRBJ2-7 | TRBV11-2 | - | CASSFVAGNTYEQYF
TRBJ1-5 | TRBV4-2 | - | CVSSPRGLNQSQHF
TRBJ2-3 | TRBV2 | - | CASTHPPAITQYF
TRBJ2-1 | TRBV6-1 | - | CASSEGACYSYNEQFF
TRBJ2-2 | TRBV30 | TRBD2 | CAWSSGLAAGELFF
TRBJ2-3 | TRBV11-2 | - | CATSSMSGSPTDTQYF
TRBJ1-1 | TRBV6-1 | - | CASSFPGEEAAFF
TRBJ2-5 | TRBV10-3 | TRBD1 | CAIGQGAGETQYF
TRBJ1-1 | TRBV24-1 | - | CATSDSRYTEAFF
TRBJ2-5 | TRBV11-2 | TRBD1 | CASSLDETGLETQYF
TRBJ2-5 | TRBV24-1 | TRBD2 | CATVAGKETQYF
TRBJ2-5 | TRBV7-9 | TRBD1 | CASSADRGGVEAQYF
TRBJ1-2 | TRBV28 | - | CASSSQGYGYTF
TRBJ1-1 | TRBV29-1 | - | CTVQDGTEVFF
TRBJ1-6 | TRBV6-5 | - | CTSSYSGSVGSPLRF
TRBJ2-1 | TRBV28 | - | CASSFRGRATGNEQFF
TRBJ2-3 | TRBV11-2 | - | CANSLDGGDMQYF
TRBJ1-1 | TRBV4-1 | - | CASSQDEGSGTEVFF
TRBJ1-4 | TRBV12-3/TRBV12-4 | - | CASRINSGGEKLFF
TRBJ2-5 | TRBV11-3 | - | CASSLVEETQYF
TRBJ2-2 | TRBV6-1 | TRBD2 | CASRRTSGSVDTGELFF
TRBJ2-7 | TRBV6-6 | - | CTSTGETYEQYF
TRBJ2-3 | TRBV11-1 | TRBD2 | CASSLSGRRTDTQYF
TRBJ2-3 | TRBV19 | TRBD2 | CASSISLAGGTDTQYF
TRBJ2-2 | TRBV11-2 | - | CASSLGGVDTGELPF